These T cell receptor beta chains were read from a single sample in a study of blood T cells in healthy people across ages. TCRdb independently ran MiXCR on the 5' RACE reads; one entry per CDR3 protein. The top ten clones hold roughly 3.5% of a sample with roughly 800,000 distinct CDR3 sequences, just under 25% of them seen once. This sample was shared with a second study, whose subject was T cells of mothers and their children.

The sample comprised blood. Receptor source: a boy between 10 and 17 years old in good health. Each CDR3 is given with its conserved first and last residue. A D gene is named only where the DNA matches it firmly. For some rows the clone size is stated as once, few or many, or as a class when expanded; others skip it.

abundance,j_gene,v_gene,d_gene,CDR3aa,CDR3nt
-,TRBJ1-5,TRBV6-5,-,CASSPTPDQPQHF,TGTGCCAGCAGTCCCACACCTGATCAGCCCCAGCATTTT
few,TRBJ1-6,TRBV3-1,-,CASSQEGRVGNSPLHF,TGTGCCAGCAGCCAAGAGGGGAGGGTTGGTAATTCACCCCTCCACTTT
few,TRBJ2-7,TRBV6-5,-,CASSYSTKGVGEQYF,TGTGCCAGCAGTTACTCGACTAAGGGGGTGGGCGAGCAGTACTTC
few,TRBJ2-7,TRBV6-5,TRBD1,CASSYGTGGSRTSYEQYF,TGTGCCAGCAGTTATGGGACAGGGGGCTCCCGCACCTCCTACGAGCAGTACTTC
-,TRBJ2-5,TRBV18,-,CASSPSNAETQYF,TGTGCCAGCTCACCCTCAAACGCGGAGACCCAGTACTTC
few,TRBJ1-3,TRBV29-1,-,CSVEDQGIYF,TGCAGCGTTGAAGACCAGGGCATATATTTT
-,TRBJ1-5,TRBV6-5,-,CASRTNSYSNQPQHF,TGTGCCAGCAGAACCAACTCGTATAGCAATCAGCCCCAGCATTTT
few,TRBJ2-7,TRBV6-5,-,CASSYSRQESSYEQYF,TGTGCCAGCAGTTACTCGAGGCAGGAGAGCTCCTACGAGCAGTACTTC
-,TRBJ1-2,TRBV12-3/TRBV12-4,-,CASSFWSNYGYTF,TGTGCCAGCAGTTTTTGGAGTAACTATGGCTACACCTTC
few,TRBJ2-3,TRBV3-1,-,CASSPPVPGVGTQYF,TGTGCCAGCAGCCCGCCGGTGCCAGGGGTCGGTACGCAGTATTTT
-,TRBJ2-7,TRBV7-2,TRBD2,CASSLRRGGGEQYF,TGTGCCAGCAGCTTACGTCGGGGCGGGGGTGAGCAGTACTTC
few,TRBJ2-3,TRBV7-8,-,CASSFRQEGDTQYF,TGTGCCAGCAGCTTTCGGCAGGAGGGGGATACGCAGTATTTT
few,TRBJ2-3,TRBV27,-,CASSLRGDDTQYF,TGTGCCAGCAGTTTACGGGGTGACGATACGCAGTATTTT
-,TRBJ2-3,TRBV6-5,TRBD2,CASKTSGSPTDTQYF,TGTGCCAGCAAGACTAGCGGGAGCCCCACAGATACGCAGTATTTT
-,TRBJ2-1,TRBV28,TRBD1,CASSRGQVLSYNEQFF,TGTGCCAGCAGCCGGGGACAGGTTCTATCCTACAATGAGCAGTTCTTC
-,TRBJ2-5,TRBV7-9,-,CASSRVVGVMGETQYF,TGTGCCAGCAGCCGCGTAGTCGGGGTGATGGGAGAGACCCAGTACTTC